What follows describes a single TCR beta chain. Its specificity is not known. TCRdb's copy holds only in-frame clones and misses some; the assay was immunoSEQ multiplex PCR. The profile shows tens of thousands of clones, 86% of them singletons. This entry belongs to a study of T cells in localized non-small cell lung cancer. Study findings and constraints: Because researchers sequenced only one region of the tumor, heterogeneity is still possible. In adjacent lung, a median roughly 60 of the top 100 tumor clones were found. T cell clonality was highest in uninvolved adjacent lung, above tumor.

This receptor was obtained from a male donor aged 60 or older with stage III squamous cell lung carcinoma. Material: peripheral blood, obtained before any cancer treatment.

The CDR3 coding sequence is TGTGCCAGCAGCTTCGGGGAGACCCAGTACTTC. Translating it yields CASSFGETQYF. The rearrangement uses TRBV7-6 and TRBJ2-5, with D hard to call. Trimming took off 3 bases at V and 5 bases at J, with 4 bases between the two ends. The CDR3 covers 11 residues. The germline V gene encodes CDR1 SGHVS and CDR2 FNYEAQ.